This T cell receptor beta chain was profiled in a study of cytomegalovirus exposure and HLA in healthy donors. The V end lost 2 bases, the J end lost 6 bases, and 14 bases lay between the germline ends. Germline V gives CDR1 SGHNT, CDR2 YENEEA. The CDR3 is made up of 15 amino acids. Primers: 60 Vbeta forward and 13 Jbeta reverse. Authors' methods: Counted up in a later analysis, unique TCR beta chains came to some 72 million, with around 10 million shared. Here immunoSEQ multiplex PCR was the method, and the copy in TCRdb shows in-frame clones only, minus some. Clone size and the V and J calls come from that table; the DNA yielded D and trimming. Its listing shows around 48,000 clones. On this clone: What it binds is not known.

Study-level points and caveats: Being productive about 87% or about 30% of the time was typical of most TCR beta V segments in an earlier analysis. 87-base-pair reads could not separate some V segments, including TRBV6-2 and TRBV6-3.

This TCR derives from a female donor in good health and CMV-seronegative. The rearrangement links TRBV11-3 to TRBJ2-1; D is perhaps TRBD2 (6 bases). Sample: PBMCs. The CDR3 nucleotides are TGTGCCAGCAGCTTATCCCTCGGGAGCTTCAATGAGCAGTTCTTC. This translates into CASSLSLGSFNEQFF.